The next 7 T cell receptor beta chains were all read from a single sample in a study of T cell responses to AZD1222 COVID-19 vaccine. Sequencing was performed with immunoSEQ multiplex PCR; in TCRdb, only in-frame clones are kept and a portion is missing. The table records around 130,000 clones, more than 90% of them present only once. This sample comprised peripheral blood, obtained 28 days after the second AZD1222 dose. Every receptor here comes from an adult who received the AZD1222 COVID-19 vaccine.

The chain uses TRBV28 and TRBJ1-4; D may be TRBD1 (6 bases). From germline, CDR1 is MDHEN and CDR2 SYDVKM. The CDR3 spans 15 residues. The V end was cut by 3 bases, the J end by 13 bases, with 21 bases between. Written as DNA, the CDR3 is TGTGCCAGCAGTTTTATAGTAGTCTCCAGGGGCGGACTGTTTTTT. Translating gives CASSFIVVSRGGLFF. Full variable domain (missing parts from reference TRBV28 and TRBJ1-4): DVKVTQSSRYLVKRTGEKVFLECVQDMDHENMFWYRQDPGLGLRLIYFSYDVKMKEKGDIPEGYSVSREKKERFSLILESASTNQTSMYLCASSFIVVSRGGLFFGSGTQLSVL.

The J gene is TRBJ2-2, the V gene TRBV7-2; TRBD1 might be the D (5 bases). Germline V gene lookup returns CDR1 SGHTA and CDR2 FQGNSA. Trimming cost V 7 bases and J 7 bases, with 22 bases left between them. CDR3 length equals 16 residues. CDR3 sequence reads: CASTIRSLQANGELFF. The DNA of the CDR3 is TGTGCCAGCACTATTAGAAGCTTACAGGCGAACGGGGAGCTGTTTTTT.

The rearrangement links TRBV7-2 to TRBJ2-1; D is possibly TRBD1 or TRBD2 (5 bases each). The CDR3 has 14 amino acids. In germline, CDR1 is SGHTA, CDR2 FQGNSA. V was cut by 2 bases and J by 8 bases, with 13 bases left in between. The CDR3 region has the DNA TGTGCCAGCAGCTTACTGGGGCCCGGGGATGAGCAGTTCTTC. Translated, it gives CASSLLGPGDEQFF.

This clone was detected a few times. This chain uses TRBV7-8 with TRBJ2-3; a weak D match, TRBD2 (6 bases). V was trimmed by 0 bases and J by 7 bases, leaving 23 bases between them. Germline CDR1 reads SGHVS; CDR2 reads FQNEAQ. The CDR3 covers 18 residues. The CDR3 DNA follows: TGTGCCAGCAGCTTAGCGAGGGCGGGGCTCCGGCGGGTAAATACGCAGTATTTT. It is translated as CASSLARAGLRRVNTQYF.

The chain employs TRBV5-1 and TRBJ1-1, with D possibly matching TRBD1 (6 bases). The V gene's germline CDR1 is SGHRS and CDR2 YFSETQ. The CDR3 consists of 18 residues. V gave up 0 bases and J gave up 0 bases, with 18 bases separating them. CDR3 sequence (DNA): TGCGCCAGCAGCTTGGCCGGGGGGCTATTGGGGATGAACACTGAAGCTTTCTTT. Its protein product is CASSLAGGLLGMNTEAFF.

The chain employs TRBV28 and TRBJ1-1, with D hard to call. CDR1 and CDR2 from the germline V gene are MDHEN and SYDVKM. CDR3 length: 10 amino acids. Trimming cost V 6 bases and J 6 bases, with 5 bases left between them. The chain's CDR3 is CASRSAEAFF. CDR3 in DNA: TGTGCCAGCAGGTCGGCTGAAGCTTTCTTT.

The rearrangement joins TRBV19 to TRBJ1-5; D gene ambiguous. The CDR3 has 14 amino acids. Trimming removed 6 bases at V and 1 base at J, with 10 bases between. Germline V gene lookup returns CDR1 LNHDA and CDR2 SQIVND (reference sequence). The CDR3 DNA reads TGTGCCAGTAGACAGTTCGCCAGCAATCAGCCCCAGCATTTT. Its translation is CASRQFASNQPQHF.